This passage covers 29 T cell receptor beta chains from one sample sequenced in a study of human T cells and chemical hapten exposure. Time point here: patch test 1, 2 weeks after DPC sensitization. Treatment described: therapeutic diphenylcyclopropenone sensitization with weekly scalp DPC. Each CDR3 protein is one row after TCRdb ran MiXCR on the RACE reads. The table shows 300,000 to 400,000 distinct CDR3 sequences, with under 8% occurring only once. The material was whole blood, obtained in connection with sensitization to the hapten diphenylcyclopropenone (DPC). These receptors were collected from a young woman with alopecia areata. Some clones in this sample may be carry-over from other donors' samples.

This clonotype was seen repeatedly, ten times or more. The chain is built from TRBV2 and TRBJ2-1, with 7 bases identical to TRBD2. The CDR3 totals 14 residues. CDR1 and CDR2 (germline): SNHLY, FYNNEI. Trimming removed 1 base from V and 4 bases from J; junction bases left unmatched: 1. In nucleotides, the CDR3 is TGTGCCAGCAGTGAAGGGGGACTATACAATGAGCAGTTCTTC. It yields the protein CASSEGGLYNEQFF. Full variable domain (outside the CDR3, taken from reference TRBV2 and TRBJ2-1): EPEVTQTPSHQVTQMGQEVILRCVPISNHLYFYWYRQILGQKVEFLVSFYNNEISEKSEIFDDQFSVERPDGSNFTLKIRSTKLEDSAMYFCASSEGGLYNEQFFGPGTRLTVL.

This clonotype has only a few counts. The chain combines TRBV5-4 with TRBJ2-7; D is ambiguous. From germline, CDR1 is SGHNT and CDR2 YYREEE (reference sequence). V dropped 4 bases and J dropped 0 bases, with 11 bases sitting between them. The CDR3 is made up of 14 amino acids. The CDR3 sequence is CASSPYAPSYEQYF. The DNA for the CDR3 is TGTGCCAGCAGCCCCTATGCCCCCTCCTACGAGCAGTACTTC.

This clonotype was detected many times. The rearrangement joins TRBV28 to TRBJ1-4, with TRBD1 as a possible D gene (6 bases). Germline V lookup: CDR1 MDHEN, CDR2 SYDVKM. The CDR3 runs 13 residues. Trimming took off 6 bases at V and 2 bases at J, with 7 bases between the two ends. CDR3 in DNA: TGTGCCAGCAGGAGGGGGACTAATGAAAAACTGTTTTTT. Protein product: CASRRGTNEKLFF.

In this sample, this clonotype turned up many times. V and J are TRBV27 and TRBJ2-3, with 9 bases identical to TRBD2. CDR3 size: 18 residues. Germline V lookup: CDR1 MNHEY, CDR2 SMNVEV (reference sequence). V trimming: 2 bases; J trimming: 0 bases; junction bases outside the gene matches: 9. The CDR3 loop is CASSLVYLGTSSTDTQYF. The CDR3 nucleotides read TGTGCCAGCAGTTTAGTTTACCTAGGGACTAGCAGCACAGATACGCAGTATTTT.

This chain joins TRBV7-2 and TRBJ1-5, with D possibly being TRBD1 (5 bases). V was cut by 1 base and J by 0 bases, with 19 bases left in between. Germline loops: CDR1 SGHTA, CDR2 FQGNSA. There are 19 residues in the CDR3. The CDR3 reads CASSLVGGFGVDSNQPQHF. CDR3 nucleotide sequence: TGTGCCAGCAGCTTAGTCGGGGGTTTTGGTGTCGATAGCAATCAGCCCCAGCATTTT.

CDR3 sequence: CASSLDGGTGDTQYF. The CDR3 nucleotides read TGTGCCAGCAGCTTAGATGGCGGAACAGGAGATACGCAGTATTTT. This sequence joins TRBV7-9 and TRBJ2-3; D is perhaps TRBD1 (5 bases). Looked up from germline, CDR1 is SEHNR and CDR2 is FQNEAQ (reference sequence). The ends were cut back, 1 base at V and 5 bases at J, with 13 bases in the middle. This CDR3 contains 15 residues.

The chain uses TRBV21-1 and TRBJ2-2; TRBD2 is the table's D call, not checked against the DNA. TRBV21-1 is deemed a pseudogene. This CDR3 has 18 amino acids. The DNA of the CDR3 is TGTGCCAGCAGCAAACGCGATAGGACTAGCGGGAACACCGGGGAGCTGTTTTTT. Its protein is CASSKRDRTSGNTGELFF.

In this sample, this clonotype turned up a few times. V usage is TRBV20-1 and J usage is TRBJ2-7; weak D call: TRBD1 (6 bases). CDR1 and CDR2 from the germline V gene are DFQATT and SNEGSKA (reference sequence). The CDR3 spans 15 residues. Trimming pared 1 base from V and 0 bases from J, leaving 13 bases between. CDR3 in amino acids: CSARASTGFSYEQYF. CDR3 sequence (DNA): TGCAGTGCTAGAGCCTCGACAGGCTTCTCCTACGAGCAGTACTTC.

This clonotype was seen only a few times. V is TRBV5-1 and J is TRBJ2-2; TRBD1 is a possible D gene (5 bases). Germline CDR1 and CDR2: SGHRS and YFSETQ. Trimming pared 0 bases from V and 4 bases from J, leaving 16 bases between. The CDR3 is 17 residues long. CDR3 loop: CASSLDSTVASTGELFF. CDR3 DNA: TGCGCCAGCAGCTTGGATTCGACAGTAGCCAGCACCGGGGAGCTGTTTTTT.

This clonotype was found a few times. The chain couples TRBV10-3 to TRBJ2-7; 8 bases agree with TRBD1. The germline gives CDR1 ENHRY, CDR2 SYGVKD. The V and J ends lost 6 bases and 7 bases, in that order; junction bases with no gene match: 8. This CDR3 contains 13 residues. Here the CDR3 reads CAISVQGAGEQYF. The DNA for the CDR3 is TGTGCCATCAGCGTTCAGGGGGCTGGGGAGCAGTACTTC.

In this sample, this clonotype turned up a few times. V is TRBV7-8 and J is TRBJ2-7; D remains ambiguous. The CDR3 totals 13 residues. The V and J ends lost 3 bases and 4 bases respectively, with 10 bases between them. Germline assignment: CDR1 SGHVS and CDR2 FQNEAQ. The DNA for the CDR3 is TGTGCCAGCAGCTTGGACGGCCTATACGAGCAGTACTTC. It yields the protein CASSLDGLYEQYF.

This clonotype was seen more than once but under ten times. The chain couples TRBV25-1 to TRBJ2-7; D unresolved. CDR1 MGHDK and CDR2 SYGVNS come from the germline V gene. V dropped 2 bases and J dropped 9 bases, with 8 bases sitting between them. CDR3 length: 11 residues. CDR3 sequence reads: CASSELRLQYF. The CDR3 nucleotides read TGTGCCAGCAGTGAACTAAGACTGCAGTACTTC.

This clonotype was picked up many times. The chain is built from TRBV18 and TRBJ2-5; 9 bases are a match to TRBD2. This CDR3 has 14 residues. Germline V CDR1 and CDR2: KGHSH, LQKENI. With 4 bases clipped from V and 3 bases from J, the junction kept 3 bases outside the gene matches. The CDR3 nucleotides read TGTGCCAGCTCACGGGCTAGCGGGGAAGAGACCCAGTACTTC. Translation gives CASSRASGEETQYF.

In this sample, this clonotype turned up a few times. This chain connects TRBV20-1 to TRBJ2-3; a possible D gene is TRBD2 (7 bases). V lost 4 bases, J lost 0 bases, and 20 bases lay in between. CDR1 and CDR2 from the germline V gene are DFQATT and SNEGSKA (reference sequence). This CDR3 comprises 17 residues. The CDR3 protein is CSATWAGATSSTDTQYF. CDR3 bases: TGCAGTGCTACGTGGGCGGGGGCTACTTCTAGCACAGATACGCAGTATTTT.

This clonotype was counted between two and nine times. The chain links TRBV28 to TRBJ1-5; tentative D call: TRBD1 (6 bases). Trimming cost V 11 bases and J 6 bases, with 20 bases left between them. This CDR3 is built from 14 residues. Germline values: CDR1 MDHEN, CDR2 SYDVKM. CDR3 region: CAGGPLEGGQPQHF. CDR3 in DNA: TGTGCCGGGGGGCCTTTGGAGGGCGGTCAGCCCCAGCATTTT.

This clonotype was counted ten times or more. The gene calls are TRBV12-3 or TRBV12-4 and TRBJ2-3; D is possibly TRBD2 (6 bases). The CDR3 consists of 15 residues. V was pared by 1 base and J by 2 bases, with 10 bases between. For the CDR3, the DNA is TGTGCCAGCAGTTTAGACGGGGGAGTCACAGATACGCAGTATTTT. The encoded protein is CASSLDGGVTDTQYF.

This clonotype was picked up many times. This chain links TRBV10-3 with TRBJ1-1; TRBD1 agrees at 7 bases. The CDR3 is 14 residues long. V was clipped by 2 bases and J by 8 bases; unmatched bases: 8. Per the germline V gene, CDR1 is ENHRY and CDR2 is SYGVKD. CDR3 residues: CAISETDRVEEAFF. The CDR3 DNA sequence: TGTGCCATCAGTGAGACTGACAGGGTAGAAGAAGCTTTCTTT.

This clonotype occurred many times. The CDR3 is CASSRSQAPSPLHF. CDR3 nucleotides: TGCGCCAGCAGCCGTAGCCAGGCCCCTTCACCCCTCCACTTT. This chain links TRBV4-3 with TRBJ1-6, with unresolved D. The CDR3 is 14 residues long. Per the germline V gene, CDR1 is LGHNA and CDR2 is YSLEER. The germline V and J ends were trimmed by 4 bases and 9 bases, with 13 bases remaining between them.

Remarks on this clonotype: A much larger clone sits a single nucleotide away, making a read error possible. This rearrangement joins TRBV7-9 to TRBJ2-3, with a tentative D call TRBD1 (7 bases). The CDR3 contains 15 residues. Germline CDR1 reads SEHNR; CDR2 reads FQNEAQ (reference sequence). The V end was cut by 3 bases, the J end by 5 bases, with 15 bases between. CDR3: CASSFRGALVDTQYF. The CDR3 nucleotides are TGTGCCAGCAGCTTCAGGGGGGCCCTCGTAGATACGCAGTATTTT.

The table lists this clonotype with a few counts. The chain couples TRBV7-2 to TRBJ2-7; the D gene could be TRBD1 or TRBD2 (5 bases each). Trimming took off 5 bases at V and 4 bases at J, with 12 bases between the two ends. The germline gives CDR1 SGHTA, CDR2 FQGNSA. The CDR3 is made up of 13 amino acids. For the CDR3, the DNA is TGTGCCAGCAGCCAGAGGGGCCCTTACGAGCAGTACTTC. The encoded protein is CASSQRGPYEQYF.

The genes are TRBV14 and TRBJ2-7; D is unclear. Trimming removed 1 base from V and 5 bases from J, with 9 bases in between. Germline CDR1 and CDR2: SGHDN and FVKESK. This CDR3 contains 13 residues. The CDR3 bases are TGTGCCAGCAGCCAAGGGTTCCTCCACGAGCAGTACTTC. This codes for CASSQGFLHEQYF.

Many counts were recorded for this clonotype. The genes are TRBV7-6 and TRBJ1-6; no clear D. Per the germline V gene, CDR1 is SGHVS and CDR2 is FNYEAQ. The ends were cut back, 1 base at V and 13 bases at J, with 23 bases in the middle. The CDR3 contains 17 residues. The CDR3 loop is CASSLGLRHGPEVPLHF. In DNA form, the CDR3 reads TGTGCCAGCAGCTTAGGGCTCAGGCACGGGCCAGAGGTTCCCCTCCACTTT.

This clonotype was found many times. This chain connects TRBV5-6 to TRBJ2-3; D unclear. Germline V lookup: CDR1 SGHDT, CDR2 YYEEEE. This CDR3 has 15 amino acids. The V end lost 0 bases, the J end lost 4 bases, and 12 bases lay between the germline ends. This CDR3 is CASSLVGSSSDTQYF. The CDR3 nucleotides read TGTGCCAGCAGCTTGGTCGGCTCTAGTTCAGATACGCAGTATTTT. Full variable domain (rest looked up from reference TRBV5-6 and TRBJ2-3): DAGVTQSPTHLIKTRGQQVTLRCSPKSGHDTVSWYQQALGQGPQFIFQYYEEEERQRGNFPDRFSGHQFPNYSSELNVNALLLGDSALYLCASSLVGSSSDTQYFGPGTRLTVL.

V gene TRBV4-2 combines with J gene TRBJ2-7; unclear D gene. V was clipped by 5 bases and J by 5 bases, with 19 bases between them. From germline, CDR1 is LGHNA and CDR2 YNFKEQ. The CDR3 extends over 15 amino acids. The CDR3 here is CASSSTPDNQHEQYF. The CDR3 DNA follows: TGTGCCAGCAGCTCCACCCCCGACAATCAGCACGAGCAGTACTTC.

This clonotype was seen repeatedly, ten times or more. The chain combines TRBV4-3 with TRBJ1-6; TRBD1 agrees at 7 bases. Germline V gene lookup returns CDR1 LGHNA and CDR2 YSLEER. This CDR3 spans 18 amino acids. The V segment lost 0 bases and the J segment 7 bases; nucleotides outside the gene matches: 12. CDR3 region: CASSQDWGGRGLNSPLHF. CDR3 coding DNA: TGCGCCAGCAGCCAAGATTGGGGAGGGAGGGGGCTGAATTCACCCCTCCACTTT.

This clonotype was recorded many times. The chain carries TRBV5-4 and TRBJ2-5; D remains unclear. The CDR3 has 12 amino acids. Germline assignment: CDR1 SGHNT and CDR2 YYREEE (reference sequence). Between the trimmed V and J ends, which lost 4 bases and 3 bases, there was a span of 7 bases. Here the CDR3 reads CASSPDKETQYF. The CDR3 bases are TGTGCCAGCAGCCCCGATAAAGAGACCCAGTACTTC.

This clonotype has just a few counts. J is TRBJ1-1 and V is TRBV6-2 or TRBV6-3; D gene uncertain. The germline V and J ends were trimmed by 0 bases and 8 bases, with 16 bases remaining between them. The CDR3 sequence is 15 residues long. Germline-derived CDR1 and CDR2 are MNHEY and SVGEGT. The CDR3 region has the DNA TGTGCCAGCAGTTACTCGTCTTTTAACACGGAAGAAGCTTTCTTT. This translates into CASSYSSFNTEEAFF.

This clonotype was found a few times. V usage is TRBV7-2 and J usage is TRBJ1-2; no clear D gene. V shed 5 bases and J shed 4 bases, with 11 bases lying between them. The V gene's germline CDR1 is SGHTA and CDR2 FQGNSA. CDR3 length equals 13 residues. The CDR3 here is CASSQNIGYGYTF. CDR3 coding DNA: TGTGCCAGCAGCCAGAACATCGGCTATGGCTACACCTTC.

The V call is TRBV11-2, the J call TRBJ1-4; no clear D. Trimming took 3 bases from V and 4 from J, leaving 6 bases between them. Germline V gene lookup returns CDR1 SGHAT and CDR2 FQNNGV. The CDR3 extends over 13 amino acids. CDR3 coding DNA: TGTGCCAGCAGCTTTGGGGTTAATGAAAAACTGTTTTTT. This translates into CASSFGVNEKLFF.